The source of this T cell receptor beta chain is a study of CD8 T cells in Susac syndrome. Controls were age- and sex-matched healthy donors. A word on this clonotype: Antigen specificity is unknown.

After extraction with the RNeasy kit, about 0.45 to 1 ug of the RNA was reverse transcribed using random hexamers. The amplification used immunoSEQ multiplex PCR on TCR beta CDR3; it spanned 54 Vbeta and 13 Jbeta. TCRdb passed the immunoSEQ multiplex PCR reads through MiXCR, listing each CDR3 protein once. The table shows roughly 140,000 distinct CDR3 sequences, with around 94% occurring only once. The germline CDR1 and CDR2 sequences are SGHDN and FVKESK. The CDR3 has 14 residues. Trimming pared 0 bases from V and 5 bases from J, leaving 10 bases between. Overall study findings and caveats: It was acknowledged in the study that the number of individuals who were included in its TCR sequencing and HLA analysis was relatively small.

What was sequenced was CD8+ T cells from PBMCs. V usage is TRBV14 and J usage is TRBJ2-5; D is possibly TRBD2 (5 bases). This clonotype was obtained from a human donor in good health. DNA for the CDR3: TGTGCCAGCAGCCAAGAGACGGGATATGAGACCCAGTACTTC. Its protein is CASSQETGYETQYF. Together with reference TRBV14 and TRBJ2-5, the CDR3 gives the full variable domain: EAGVTQFPSHSVIEKGQTVTLRCDPISGHDNLYWYRRVMGKEIKFLLHFVKESKQDESGMPNNRFLAERTGGTYSTLKVQPAELEDSGVYFCASSQETGYETQYFGPGTRLLVL.